These 25 T cell receptor beta chains were sequenced from one sample in a study of identical twins. A single record per CDR3 protein comes from TCRdb applying MiXCR to the 5' RACE reads. The sample contains around 1.7 million distinct CDR3 sequences, less than 40% of which appear only once. The sample comprised cord blood. The source of these receptors is a newborn girl in good health.

The CDR3 loop reads CASSLGWTGPDTQYF. The CDR3 DNA reads as TGTGCCAGCAGCTTAGGCTGGACAGGCCCAGATACGCAGTATTTT. This chain joins TRBV7-9 and TRBJ2-3; 7 bases fit TRBD1. CDR1 is SEHNR and CDR2 is FQNEAQ in the germline V gene (reference sequence). CDR3 length: 15 amino acids. Trimming at V came to 1 base and at J to 4 bases, leaving 5 bases not matched to a gene.

This clonotype has only a few counts. The V call is TRBV3-1, the J call TRBJ2-5; 8 bases fit TRBD2. The V segment lost 2 bases and the J segment 12 bases; nucleotides outside the gene matches: 14. The CDR3 is 15 residues long. Germline V gene sequence: CDR1 LGHDT, CDR2 YNNKEL (reference sequence). The chain's CDR3 is CASSQYSGLAELKYF. The CDR3 DNA is TGTGCCAGCAGCCAATACTCCGGACTAGCTGAACTCAAGTACTTC.

This clonotype was detected a few times. This sequence joins TRBV6-5 and TRBJ1-6, with D uncertain. V lost 0 bases, J lost 10 bases, and 19 bases lay in between. The CDR3 runs to 17 residues. CDR1 and CDR2 (germline): MNHEY, SVGAGI. The CDR3 DNA sequence: TGTGCCAGCAGTTACTCTCGTGTGGCATTTATCAACTCACCCCTCCACTTT. This gives the protein CASSYSRVAFINSPLHF.

This clonotype appeared a few times. The chain combines TRBV5-3 with TRBJ2-1, with D perhaps TRBD1 (6 bases). TRBV5-3 is designated an ORF whose function remains uncertain. Trimming removed 2 bases at V and 2 bases at J, with 11 bases between. CDR3 length: 15 amino acids. CDR3 coding DNA: TGTGCCAGAAGCTTCCCCTGGGACACCTACAATGAGCAGTTCTTC. Translating it yields CARSFPWDTYNEQFF.

This clonotype has only a few counts. This chain connects TRBV27 to TRBJ2-3; D is perhaps TRBD1 (6 bases). Deletions cut 2 bases from V and 3 bases from J, with 21 bases between. Germline CDR1 is MNHEY and CDR2 is SMNVEV (reference sequence). The CDR3 is made up of 18 amino acids. CDR3 protein: CASSLGLGTAQGTDTQYF. In nucleotides, the CDR3 is TGTGCCAGCAGTTTAGGACTGGGGACGGCCCAGGGGACAGATACGCAGTATTTT.

The genes are TRBV9 and TRBJ1-1; D not certain. This CDR3 has 13 residues. The germline gives CDR1 SGDLS, CDR2 YYNGEE. Trimming left V 0 bases short and J 6 bases short, with 9 bases between. The CDR3 is CASSVVWAPEAFF. The DNA of the CDR3 is TGTGCCAGCAGCGTAGTCTGGGCCCCTGAAGCTTTCTTT.

J is TRBJ2-3 and V is TRBV7-6; 8 bases agree with TRBD2. CDR1 is SGHVS and CDR2 is FNYEAQ in the germline V gene. The ends lost 2 bases at V and 2 bases at J; junction bases unmatched: 9. This CDR3 contains 17 residues. CDR3 in DNA: TGTGCCAGCAGCTTAATAGAGCGGGGGCGAAACACAGATACGCAGTATTTT. Its protein is CASSLIERGRNTDTQYF. The complete variable domain, with remaining parts taken from reference TRBV7-6 and TRBJ2-3, reads GAGVSQSPRYKVTKRGQDVALRCDPISGHVSLYWYRQALGQGPEFLTYFNYEAQQDKSGLPNDRFSAERPEGSISTLTIQRTEQRDSAMYRCASSLIERGRNTDTQYFGPGTRLTVL.

The chain links TRBV6-5 to TRBJ2-2; D is perhaps TRBD1 (7 bases). Germline CDR1 MNHEY, CDR2 SVGAGI. The CDR3 is 16 residues long. The V end was cut by 2 bases, the J end by 5 bases, with 15 bases between. The CDR3 spells CASSYEGGRGTGELFF. The CDR3 DNA reads as TGTGCCAGCAGTTACGAGGGGGGCAGGGGGACCGGGGAGCTGTTTTTT.

This clonotype turned up a few times. The chain has TRBV2 and TRBJ1-4; D remains unclear. Trimming left V 6 bases short and J 0 bases short, with 8 bases between. CDR1 and CDR2 (germline): SNHLY, FYNNEI. This CDR3 spans 14 amino acids. The CDR3 bases are TGTGCCAGCAGACCGGCTACAACTAATGAAAAACTGTTTTTT. It encodes CASRPATTNEKLFF.

This clonotype was observed a few times. CDR3 sequence (DNA): TGTGCCAGCAGGGATACTAGCGGGCGCTCCTACAATGAGCAGTTCTTC. Amino acid sequence: CASRDTSGRSYNEQFF. J is TRBJ2-1 and V is TRBV12-3 or TRBV12-4; the match to TRBD2 covers 9 bases. This CDR3 contains 16 residues. With 6 bases clipped from V and 0 bases from J, the junction kept 6 bases outside the gene matches.

V is TRBV20-1 and J is TRBJ2-1; no clear D. The CDR3 is made up of 15 amino acids. CDR1 is DFQATT, CDR2 SNEGSKA, per germline (reference sequence). V was clipped by 3 bases and J by 5 bases, with 17 bases between them. CDR3 in amino acids: CSASGRGNPDNEQFF. DNA of the CDR3: TGCAGTGCTAGCGGTCGCGGAAATCCTGACAATGAGCAGTTCTTC.

This clonotype has a single count. The chain recombines TRBV28 with TRBJ1-4; TRBD1 might be the D (5 bases). CDR1 MDHEN and CDR2 SYDVKM come from the germline V gene. V lost 5 bases and J lost 8, with 15 bases in between. The CDR3 is made up of 14 amino acids. CDR3 region: CASSGIGGHEKLFF. CDR3 nucleotide sequence: TGTGCCAGCAGTGGGATTGGGGGTCACGAAAAACTGTTTTTT.

This chain connects TRBV2 to TRBJ1-5, with TRBD1 as a possible D gene (5 bases). Per the germline V gene, CDR1 is SNHLY and CDR2 is FYNNEI. The CDR3 contains 15 residues. The V and J ends lost 5 bases and 8 bases respectively, with 19 bases between them. As DNA, the CDR3 is TGTGCCAGCAGTAACCGGGAGGGGAATAATAAGCCCCAGCATTTT. Its translation: CASSNREGNNKPQHF.

The chain links TRBV10-1 to TRBJ2-1, with 9 bases lining up with TRBD2. The end of the DNA fits TRBJ2-7 better, so the J call may be wrong. The germline gives CDR1 WNHNN, CDR2 SYGVQD (reference sequence). The CDR3 runs 17 residues. CDR3 nucleotide sequence: TGCGCCAGCAGTGAATATCGCGGGGGGGACTCCTACAATGAGCAGTACTTC. This translates into CASSEYRGGDSYNEQYF.

This CDR3 reads CSATALHYAGSGSYGYTF. CDR3 DNA sequence: TGCAGTGCTACGGCCTTACACTATGCGGGCAGCGGCTCCTATGGCTACACCTTC. The rearrangement uses TRBV20-1 and TRBJ1-2, with D unresolved. The CDR3 extends over 18 amino acids. Trimming took off 4 bases at V and 4 bases at J, with 28 bases between the two ends. The germline V gene has CDR1 DFQATT and CDR2 SNEGSKA (reference sequence).

Comments on this clonotype: The junction departs from germline at one end; a sequencing error may be responsible. The chain recombines TRBV12-3 or TRBV12-4 with TRBJ1-6; no reliable D call. The CDR3 extends over 12 amino acids. CDR3 amino acids: CASSLEGSPPHF. CDR3 nucleotide sequence: TGTGCCAGCAGTTTAGAGGGCTCACCCCCCCACTTT.

This rearrangement joins TRBV13 to TRBJ2-7; TRBD1 matches 9 bases. CDR3 length: 16 amino acids. Germline lookup yields CDR1 PRHDT and CDR2 FYEKMQ (reference sequence). Trimming cost V 4 bases and J 1 base; bases outside gene matches: 8. CDR3 region: CASSSSDRGPSYEQYF. The CDR3 DNA sequence: TGTGCCAGCAGCTCGTCGGACAGGGGACCGTCCTACGAGCAGTACTTC.

This clonotype was seen repeatedly, ten times or more. V gene TRBV10-3 combines with J gene TRBJ2-5; TRBD2 is a possible D gene (5 bases). The V end was cut by 1 base, the J end by 5 bases, with 8 bases between. This CDR3 comprises 13 residues. CDR1 ENHRY and CDR2 SYGVKD come from the germline V gene. The CDR3 region is CAISEWTLETQYF. CDR3 nucleotide sequence: TGTGCCATCAGTGAGTGGACTCTGGAGACCCAGTACTTC.

This rearrangement joins TRBV27 to TRBJ2-1, with 9 bases identical to TRBD1. CDR3 length equals 13 residues. Per germline, CDR1 MNHEY and CDR2 SMNVEV (reference sequence). V trimming: 3 bases; J trimming: 14 bases; junction bases outside the gene matches: 8. The CDR3 nucleotides are TGTGCCAGCAGTTTTGACCACAGGGGGCGGGAGTTCTTC. Amino acids: CASSFDHRGREFF.

This clonotype has a handful of counts. The chain is built from TRBV6-4 and TRBJ1-1, with D unclear. Germline V CDR1 and CDR2: MRHNA, SNTAGT. Deletions cut 6 bases from V and 8 bases from J, with 16 bases between. The CDR3 consists of 13 residues. CDR3 sequence (DNA): TGTGCCAGCAGCCCATATGGGGTCGGCGAAGCTTTCTTT. Translation: CASSPYGVGEAFF.

The V call is TRBV19, the J call TRBJ1-4; D is perhaps TRBD1 (5 bases). Trimming pared 4 bases from V and 8 bases from J, leaving 11 bases between. The germline V gene encodes CDR1 LNHDA and CDR2 SQIVND (reference sequence). The CDR3 is made up of 13 amino acids. The CDR3 bases are TGTGCCAGTAGTAACGGGGCGCGGGAAAAACTGTTTTTT. The encoded protein is CASSNGAREKLFF. The entire variable domain, with the rest obtained from reference TRBV19 and TRBJ1-4, is as follows: DGGITQSPKYLFRKEGQNVTLSCEQNLNHDAMYWYRQDPGQGLRLIYYSQIVNDFQKGDIAEGYSVSREKKESFPLTVTSAQKNPTAFYLCASSNGAREKLFFGSGTQLSVL.

This chain joins TRBV5-1 and TRBJ1-5; 8 bases are a match to TRBD1. Germline V CDR1 and CDR2: SGHRS, YFSETQ. This CDR3 is 14 amino acids long. V dropped 4 bases and J dropped 5; count of bases not matched to a gene: 5. CDR3 protein: CASSPTGAHQPQHF. The CDR3 nucleotides read TGCGCCAGCAGCCCGACAGGGGCCCATCAGCCCCAGCATTTT.

The rearrangement uses TRBV25-1 and TRBJ2-4, with D unclear. The J call may not be correct, given that the DNA end is closer to TRBJ2-7. CDR3 size: 12 residues. The V gene's germline CDR1 is MGHDK and CDR2 SYGVNS. The CDR3 bases are TGTGCCAGCACTGACTCCCTCCGCGAGCAGTACTTC. Its translation: CASTDSLREQYF.

The chain combines TRBV20-1 with TRBJ2-5; tentative D call: TRBD2 (6 bases). The CDR3 extends over 16 amino acids. The ends were cut back, 6 bases at V and 2 bases at J, with 22 bases in the middle. CDR1 DFQATT and CDR2 SNEGSKA come from the germline V gene (reference sequence). Here the CDR3 DNA reads TGCAGTGCCCGTCCCCTCGGGGGAGGTCCTCAAGAGACCCAGTACTTC. It encodes CSARPLGGGPQETQYF.

This clonotype was detected ten times or more. This chain joins TRBV7-9 and TRBJ1-6; unclear D gene. Germline lookup yields CDR1 SEHNR and CDR2 FQNEAQ (reference sequence). The V end was cut by 0 bases, the J end by 3 bases, with 9 bases between. CDR3 length: 16 amino acids. The CDR3 reads CASSLAPGSYNSPLHF. CDR3 DNA sequence: TGTGCCAGCAGCTTAGCCCCGGGCAGCTATAATTCACCCCTCCACTTT.